One T cell receptor beta chain is described in this entry. This entry is derived from a study of PD-L1 blockade in urothelial cancer. Background on the study: Peripheral blood specimens exhibited a median yield of about 150,000 T cells.

The CDR3 extends over 15 amino acids. V lost 1 base and J lost 6; bases outside the gene matches: 6. CDR1 and CDR2 (germline): MGHRA, YSYEKL. The method was immunoSEQ multiplex PCR; TCRdb's version includes in-frame clones alone and lacks a portion of them. The repertoire holds just under 50,000 clones, 80% to 90% seen once, with more than 3% in the top ten. Time point: pretreatment peripheral blood. There were between 1 and 8 samples from each patient, taken pretreatment and on-treatment. This clonotype was obtained from a man aged 65 to 85 with urothelial cancer. This specimen consisted of PBMCs, obtained around atezolizumab (anti-PD-L1) treatment. This chain connects TRBV4-1 to TRBJ2-7; 10 bases are shared with TRBD2. CDR3 sequence reads: CASSQVIAGGPEQYF. The CDR3 DNA reads as TGCGCCAGCAGCCAAGTTATAGCGGGAGGTCCCGAGCAGTACTTC.